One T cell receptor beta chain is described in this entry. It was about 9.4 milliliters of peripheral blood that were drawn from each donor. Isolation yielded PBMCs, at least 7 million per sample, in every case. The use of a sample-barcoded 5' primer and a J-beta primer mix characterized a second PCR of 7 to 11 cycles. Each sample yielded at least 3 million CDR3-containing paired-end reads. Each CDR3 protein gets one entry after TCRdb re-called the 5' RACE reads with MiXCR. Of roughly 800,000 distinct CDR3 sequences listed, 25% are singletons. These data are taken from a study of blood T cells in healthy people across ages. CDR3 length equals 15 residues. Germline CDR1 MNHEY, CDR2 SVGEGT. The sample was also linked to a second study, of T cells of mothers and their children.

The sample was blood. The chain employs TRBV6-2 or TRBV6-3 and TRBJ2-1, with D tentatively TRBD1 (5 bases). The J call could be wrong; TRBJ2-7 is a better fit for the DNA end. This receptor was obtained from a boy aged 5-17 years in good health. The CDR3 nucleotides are TGTGCCAGCAGTTACGCGGACAACTACTCCTACGAGCAGTACTTC. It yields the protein CASSYADNYSYEQYF.